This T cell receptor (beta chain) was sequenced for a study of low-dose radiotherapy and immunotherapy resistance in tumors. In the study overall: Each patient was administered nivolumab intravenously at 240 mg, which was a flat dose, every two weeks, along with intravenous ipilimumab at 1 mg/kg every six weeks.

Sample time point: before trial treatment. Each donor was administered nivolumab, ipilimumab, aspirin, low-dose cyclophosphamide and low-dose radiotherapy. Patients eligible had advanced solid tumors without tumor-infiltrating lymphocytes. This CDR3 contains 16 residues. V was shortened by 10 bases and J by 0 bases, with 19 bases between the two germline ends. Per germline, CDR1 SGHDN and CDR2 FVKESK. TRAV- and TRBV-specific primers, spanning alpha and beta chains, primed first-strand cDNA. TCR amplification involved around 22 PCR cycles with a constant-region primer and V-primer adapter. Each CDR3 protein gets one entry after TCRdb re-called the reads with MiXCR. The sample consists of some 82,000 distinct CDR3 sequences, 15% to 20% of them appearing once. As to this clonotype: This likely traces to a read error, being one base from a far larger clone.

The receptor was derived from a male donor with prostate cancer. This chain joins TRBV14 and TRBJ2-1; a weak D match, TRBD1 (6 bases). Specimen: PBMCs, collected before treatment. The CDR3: CANSPPQGLSYNEQFF. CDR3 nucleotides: TGTGCCAACTCACCACCCCAGGGGCTCTCCTACAATGAGCAGTTCTTC.